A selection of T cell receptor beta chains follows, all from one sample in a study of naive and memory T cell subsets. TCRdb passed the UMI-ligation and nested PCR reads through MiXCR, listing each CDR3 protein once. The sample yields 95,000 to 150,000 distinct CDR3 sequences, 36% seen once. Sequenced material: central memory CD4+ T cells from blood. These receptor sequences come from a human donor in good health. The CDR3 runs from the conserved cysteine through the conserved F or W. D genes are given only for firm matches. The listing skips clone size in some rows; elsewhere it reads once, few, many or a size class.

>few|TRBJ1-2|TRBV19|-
CASSSDATNYGYTF
TGTGCCAGTAGTAGCGACGCCACTAACTATGGCTACACCTTC
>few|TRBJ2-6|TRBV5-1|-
CASSHQAGSDYSGANVLTF
TGCGCCAGCAGCCATCAGGCGGGGTCCGATTACTCTGGGGCCAACGTCCTGACTTTC
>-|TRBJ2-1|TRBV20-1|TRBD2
CSARTLADSYNEQFF
TGCAGTGCTAGAACACTAGCGGACTCCTACAATGAGCAGTTCTTC
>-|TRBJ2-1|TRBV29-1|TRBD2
CSISASGRYNEQFF
TGCAGCATTTCTGCTAGCGGGAGGTACAATGAGCAGTTCTTC
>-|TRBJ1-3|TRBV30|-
CACHLGLAGNTIYF
TGTGCCTGCCATCTGGGACTGGCTGGAAACACCATATATTTT
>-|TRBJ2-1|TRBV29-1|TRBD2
CSVAAGFTYNEQFF
TGCAGCGTTGCAGCGGGATTCACCTACAATGAGCAGTTCTTC
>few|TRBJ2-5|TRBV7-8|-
CASSTSATGLETQYF
TGTGCCAGCAGCACTAGCGCGACAGGGCTGGAGACCCAGTACTTC
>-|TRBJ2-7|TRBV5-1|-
CASSLGIPTPSYEQYF
TGCGCCAGCAGCTTGGGCATTCCCACGCCTTCCTACGAGCAGTACTTC
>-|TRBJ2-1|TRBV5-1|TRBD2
CASSWGWSGRTLHEQFF
TGCGCCAGCAGCTGGGGTTGGAGCGGGAGGACTCTACATGAGCAGTTCTTC
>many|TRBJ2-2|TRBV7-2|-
CASSPDLLTARKNTGELFF
TGTGCCAGCAGCCCGGATTTGTTGACGGCGAGAAAGAACACCGGGGAGCTGTTTTTT
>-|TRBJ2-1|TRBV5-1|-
CASSLRDSDNEQFF
TGCGCCAGCAGCTTGCGGGACTCGGACAATGAGCAGTTCTTC
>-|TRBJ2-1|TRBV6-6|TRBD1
CASSYGTGKKGGDEQFF
TGTGCCAGCAGTTACGGGACAGGAAAAAAAGGGGGCGATGAGCAGTTCTTC
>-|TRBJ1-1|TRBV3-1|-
CASRRGRVNGKAFF
TGTGCCAGCCGACGAGGCAGGGTAAATGGGAAAGCTTTCTTT
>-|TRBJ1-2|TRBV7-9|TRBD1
CASSPTGGLGYGYTF
TGTGCCAGCAGCCCTACAGGGGGCCTAGGCTATGGCTACACCTTC
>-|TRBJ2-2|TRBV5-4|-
CASSLDVNTVELFF
TGTGCCAGCAGCTTGGACGTAAACACCGTGGAGCTGTTTTTT
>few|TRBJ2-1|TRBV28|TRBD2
CASSLGGSEYNEQFF
TGTGCCAGCAGTTTGGGGGGGAGCGAGTACAATGAGCAGTTCTTC